This is a list of T cell receptor beta chains from one sample in a study of blood T cell repertoires in COVID-19. TCRdb's copy holds only in-frame clones and misses some; the assay was immunoSEQ multiplex PCR. The repertoire holds a few hundred thousand clones, with around four fifths as singletons. The sequenced material came from PBMCs or T cells enriched from blood (not recorded which). Receptors were obtained from a man between 40 and 49 years old who had recovered from COVID-19. Both conserved end residues are part of each CDR3. The D gene is left open where the match is weak. The size of a clone is reported for some rows only, either as once, few or many, or as a class for expanded clones.

v_gene	abundance	d_gene	j_gene	CDR3nt	CDR3aa
TRBV24-1	NA	TRBD2	TRBJ2-3	TGTGCCACCAGTGATTTGAGCGGGAGGGACAGAGATACGCAGTATTTT	CATSDLSGRDRDTQYF
TRBV6-1	NA	NA	TRBJ1-4	TGTGCCAGCAGTGAAGTCACGTTCAGGATTAATGAAAAACTGTTTTTT	CASSEVTFRINEKLFF
TRBV7-3	NA	TRBD2	TRBJ2-1	TGTGCCAGCAGCTTAAGTAGCGGGAGCTCCAATGAGCAGTTCTTC	CASSLSSGSSNEQFF
TRBV15	NA	NA	TRBJ1-1	TGTGCCACCAGCAGGGAACAGGGATTCAACACTGAAGCTTTCTTT	CATSREQGFNTEAFF
TRBV9	few	NA	TRBJ1-5	TGTGCCAGCGGAGGGGCCGCGAGCAATCAGCCCCAGCATTTT	CASGGAASNQPQHF
TRBV6-5	NA	NA	TRBJ1-5	TGTGCCGGACAAGGTAATGGGAATCAGCCCCAGCATTTT	CAGQGNGNQPQHF
TRBV7-3	once	TRBD2	TRBJ2-5	TGTGCCAGCAGCTCCTCTGCGACTAGCGCCATGAAGACCCAGTACTTC	CASSSSATSAMKTQYF
TRBV27	NA	TRBD2	TRBJ2-7	TGTGCCAGCAGCCGTGGGACTAGCGCCGGTCTGGGGCAGTACTTC	CASSRGTSAGLGQYF
TRBV5-1	NA	TRBD2	TRBJ2-5	TGCGCCAGCACAGTAGCGGGAGGGCAAGAGACCCAGTACTTC	CASTVAGGQETQYF
TRBV5-8	NA	TRBD1	TRBJ1-5	TGTGCCAGCAGCTTGGGACAGGGGCGGACTCAGCCCCAGCATTTT	CASSLGQGRTQPQHF
TRBV5-1	NA	TRBD1	TRBJ1-2	TGCGCCAGCAGCTCCCTCGGACAGGGCGGGCTATATGGCTACACCTTC	CASSSLGQGGLYGYTF
TRBV7-6	few	NA	TRBJ1-5	TGTGCCAGCAGCTTAGAGGGCGGACTTTATAGCAATCAGCCCCAGCATTTT	CASSLEGGLYSNQPQHF
TRBV29-1	NA	NA	TRBJ1-2	TGCAGCGTTGCTGACAAGCAGGAAAACTATGGCTACACCTTC	CSVADKQENYGYTF
TRBV5-4	NA	TRBD2	TRBJ2-1	TGTGCCAGCAGCGCGGGACTAGCGGGAAATAATGAGCAGTTCTTC	CASSAGLAGNNEQFF
TRBV28	NA	TRBD1	TRBJ2-7	TGTGCCAGCAGAAATGCGGACAGGGGGATTAGCGAGCAGTACTTC	CASRNADRGISEQYF
TRBV18	NA	TRBD1	TRBJ1-3	TGTGCCAGCTCACCAGGACAGGGGGCAACTGGAAACACCATATATTTT	CASSPGQGATGNTIYF
TRBV11-3	NA	TRBD1	TRBJ2-4	TGTGCCAGCAGCTCCGGACAGGGAGCTACTGGAAACATTCAGTACTTC	CASSSGQGATGNIQYF
TRBV9	NA	TRBD1	TRBJ1-6	TGTGCCAGCAGCGCCCCACAGGGGGCAACCTCCTATAATTCACCCCTCCACTTT	CASSAPQGATSYNSPLHF
TRBV2	NA	TRBD2	TRBJ2-2	TGTGCCAGCAGGATGGGACTAGCGGGGTCCGGGGAGCTGTTTTTT	CASRMGLAGSGELFF
TRBV5-1	NA	NA	TRBJ1-2	TGCGCCAGCAGCTTGGGCGGTTGGAATGGCTACACCTTC	CASSLGGWNGYTF
TRBV5-4	NA	NA	TRBJ1-1	TGTGCCAGCAGCTCTGGTGGAGGGGTGAACACTGAAGCTTTCTTT	CASSSGGGVNTEAFF
TRBV2	NA	NA	TRBJ2-1	TGTGCCGGCAGCCAGACTTCCTTCGGTGAGCAGTTCTTC	CAGSQTSFGEQFF
TRBV4-2	NA	NA	TRBJ2-1	TGTGCCAGCAGCCAAGGTGACTACTTGGGCGACAATGAGCAGTTCTTC	CASSQGDYLGDNEQFF
TRBV7-2	NA	TRBD2	TRBJ2-1	TGTGCCAGCAGCTTAGTATCTAGCGGGAGGAGAAATGAGCAGTTCTTC	CASSLVSSGRRNEQFF
TRBV5-4	NA	TRBD1	TRBJ1-2	TGTGCCAGCAGCTACGGACAGGACCCTATCTATGGCTACACCTTC	CASSYGQDPIYGYTF
TRBV30	NA	NA	TRBJ2-1	TGTGCCTGGAGGACCCCCCCGGGACACCAGCAGTTCTTC	CAWRTPPGHQQFF
TRBV27	NA	NA	TRBJ1-6	TGTGCCAGCAGTCAGGGGTACGCTCTTAGAGATTCACCCCTCCACTTT	CASSQGYALRDSPLHF
TRBV4-1	NA	NA	TRBJ2-1	TGCGCCAGCAGCCAAGATCCTAGGACTTACAATGAGCAGTTCTTC	CASSQDPRTYNEQFF
TRBV6-4	NA	NA	TRBJ1-1	TGTGCCAGCAGTGACTCGGGGCAGAACACTGAAGCTTTCTTT	CASSDSGQNTEAFF
TRBV6-5	NA	NA	TRBJ1-5	TGTGCCAGCAGCCTATCTCCGGGTCAGCCCCAGCATTTT	CASSLSPGQPQHF
TRBV19	NA	NA	TRBJ1-1	TGTGCCAGTAGTATAGGTGCCCCACCGGATTCAGGGCGGGCTTTCTTT	CASSIGAPPDSGRAFF
TRBV2	NA	TRBD2	TRBJ2-7	TGTGCCGGGACTAGCGGGGATATCCAGTACTTC	CAGTSGDIQYF
TRBV29-1	NA	TRBD1	TRBJ2-1	TGCAGCGTCGATCTCCGAGGACAGGGGCCTTACAATGAGCAGTTCTTC	CSVDLRGQGPYNEQFF